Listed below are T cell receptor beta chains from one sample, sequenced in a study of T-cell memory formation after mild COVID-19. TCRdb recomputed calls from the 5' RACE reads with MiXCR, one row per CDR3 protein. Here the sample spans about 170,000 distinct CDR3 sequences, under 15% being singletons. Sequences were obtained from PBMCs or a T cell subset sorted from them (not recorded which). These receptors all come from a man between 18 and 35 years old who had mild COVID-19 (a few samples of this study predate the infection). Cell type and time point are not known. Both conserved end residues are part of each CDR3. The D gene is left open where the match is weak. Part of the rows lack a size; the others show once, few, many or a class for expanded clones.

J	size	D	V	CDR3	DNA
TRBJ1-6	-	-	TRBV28	CASTPGGGVTLHF	TGTGCCAGCACCCCGGGGGGTGGGGTCACCCTCCACTTT
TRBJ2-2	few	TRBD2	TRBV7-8	CASSTGGAKTGELFF	TGTGCCAGCAGCACCGGGGGGGCAAAGACCGGGGAGCTGTTTTTT
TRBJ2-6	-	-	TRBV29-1	CSVGESDANVLTF	TGCAGCGTTGGTGAATCTGATGCCAACGTCCTGACTTTC
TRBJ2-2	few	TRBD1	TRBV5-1	CASSLEGQGIGTGELFF	TGCGCCAGCAGCTTGGAGGGACAGGGGATCGGGACCGGGGAGCTGTTTTTT
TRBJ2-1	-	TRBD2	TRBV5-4	CASSPGGPRAYNEQFF	TGTGCCAGCAGCCCGGGGGGGCCTCGGGCCTACAATGAGCAGTTCTTC
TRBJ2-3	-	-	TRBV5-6	CASSSFGRSSTDTQYF	TGTGCCAGCAGCTCCTTCGGGAGATCTAGCACAGATACGCAGTATTTT
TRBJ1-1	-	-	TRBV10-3	CAISKVGTEAFF	TGTGCCATCAGTAAGGTTGGCACTGAAGCTTTCTTT
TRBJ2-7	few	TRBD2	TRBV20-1	CSARASGIYEQYF	TGCAGTGCTAGAGCTAGCGGGATCTACGAGCAGTACTTC
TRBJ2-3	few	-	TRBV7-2	CASSLVGGAPDTQYF	TGTGCCAGCAGCCTAGTGGGGGGGGCCCCAGATACGCAGTATTTT
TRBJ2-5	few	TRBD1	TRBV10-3	CAISGQGQETQYF	TGTGCCATCAGCGGACAGGGGCAAGAGACCCAGTACTTC
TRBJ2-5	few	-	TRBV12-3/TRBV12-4	CASTVGGSYQETQYF	TGTGCCAGCACCGTGGGCGGCTCATACCAAGAGACCCAGTACTTC
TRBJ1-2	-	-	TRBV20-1	CSAREPVGYGYTF	TGCAGTGCTAGAGAACCTGTCGGCTATGGCTACACCTTC
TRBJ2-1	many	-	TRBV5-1	CASSSRGDGTNEQFF	TGCGCCAGCAGCTCCCGAGGGGACGGGACCAATGAGCAGTTCTTC
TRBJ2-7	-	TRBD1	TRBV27	CASSLAGGAPYEQYF	TGTGCCAGCAGTTTAGCAGGGGGAGCTCCCTACGAGCAGTACTTC
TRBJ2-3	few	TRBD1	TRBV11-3	CASSLTGGGDTQYF	TGTGCCAGCAGTCTAACAGGGGGTGGAGATACGCAGTATTTT
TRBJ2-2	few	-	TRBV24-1	CATSDAQAPTGELFF	TGTGCCACCAGTGATGCGCAGGCTCCCACCGGGGAGCTGTTTTTT
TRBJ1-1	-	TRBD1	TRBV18	CASSPRQGVAEAFF	TGTGCCAGCTCACCCCGACAGGGGGTCGCTGAAGCTTTCTTT
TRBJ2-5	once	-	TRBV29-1	CSATGVGETQYF	TGCAGCGCCACCGGAGTCGGAGAGACCCAGTACTTC
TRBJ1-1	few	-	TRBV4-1	CASSQERFRMNTEAFF	TGCGCCAGCAGCCAAGAGCGATTCCGCATGAACACTGAAGCTTTCTTT
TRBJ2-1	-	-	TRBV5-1	CASRQTINEQFF	TGCGCCAGCAGACAGACCATCAATGAGCAGTTCTTC
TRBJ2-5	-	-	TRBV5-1	CASSLGHQVGETQYF	TGCGCCAGCAGCTTAGGGCACCAAGTCGGAGAGACCCAGTACTTC
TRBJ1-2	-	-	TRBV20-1	CSARSGLRHGYTF	TGCAGTGCCAGATCTGGATTGAGGCATGGCTACACCTTC
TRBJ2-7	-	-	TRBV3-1	CASSRGTVLREQYF	TGTGCCAGCAGCCGAGGTACCGTTCTACGGGAGCAGTACTTC
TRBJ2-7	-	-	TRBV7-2	CASSLLIHEQYF	TGTGCCAGCAGCTTATTAATCCACGAGCAGTACTTC
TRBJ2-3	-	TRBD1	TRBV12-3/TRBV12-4	CASSLQGVRTDTQYF	TGTGCCAGCAGCCTACAGGGGGTGCGCACAGATACGCAGTATTTT
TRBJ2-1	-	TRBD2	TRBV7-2	CASSFGGGRNNEQFF	TGTGCCAGCAGCTTTGGCGGGGGGAGAAACAATGAGCAGTTCTTC
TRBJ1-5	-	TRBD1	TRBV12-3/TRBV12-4	CASRGTGIGQPQHF	TGTGCCAGCAGAGGGACAGGGATAGGTCAGCCCCAGCATTTT